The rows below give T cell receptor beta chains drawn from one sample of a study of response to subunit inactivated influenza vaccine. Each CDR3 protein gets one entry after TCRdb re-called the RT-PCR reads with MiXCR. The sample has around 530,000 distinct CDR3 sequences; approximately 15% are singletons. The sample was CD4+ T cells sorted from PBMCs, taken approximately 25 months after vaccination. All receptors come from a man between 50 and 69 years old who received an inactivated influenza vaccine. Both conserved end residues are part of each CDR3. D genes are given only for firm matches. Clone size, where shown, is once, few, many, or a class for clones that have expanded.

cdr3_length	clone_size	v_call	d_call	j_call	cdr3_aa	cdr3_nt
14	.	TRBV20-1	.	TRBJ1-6	CSASSSGPNSPLHF	TGCAGTGCTAGCTCTTCGGGGCCGAATTCACCCCTCCACTTT
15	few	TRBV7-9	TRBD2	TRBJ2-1	CASSLEGTSANEQFF	TGTGCCAGCAGCTTAGAGGGGACTAGCGCCAATGAGCAGTTCTTC
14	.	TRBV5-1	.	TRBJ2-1	CASSSRVSYNEQFF	TGCGCCAGCAGCTCACGAGTATCCTACAATGAGCAGTTCTTC
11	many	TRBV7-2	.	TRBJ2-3	CASGFTDTQYF	TGTGCCAGCGGTTTCACAGATACGCAGTATTTT
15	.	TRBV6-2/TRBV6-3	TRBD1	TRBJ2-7	CASSTPGQGSYEQYF	TGTGCCAGCAGTACCCCGGGACAGGGCTCCTACGAGCAGTACTTC
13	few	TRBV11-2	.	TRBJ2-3	CASSLDRQNTQYF	TGTGCCAGCAGCTTAGATAGGCAGAATACGCAGTATTTT
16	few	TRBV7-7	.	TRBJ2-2	CASSLDPRGSAGELFF	TGTGCCAGCAGCTTGGATCCTAGAGGTTCGGCCGGGGAGCTGTTTTTT
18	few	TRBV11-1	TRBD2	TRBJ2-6	CASSLARGGRIGANVLTF	TGTGCCAGCAGCTTAGCGCGCGGCGGGAGAATCGGGGCCAACGTCCTGACTTTC
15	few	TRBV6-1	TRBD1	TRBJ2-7	CASRPQGEPSYEQYF	TGTGCCAGCAGGCCACAGGGGGAACCCTCCTACGAGCAGTACTTC
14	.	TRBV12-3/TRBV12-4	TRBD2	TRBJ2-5	CASSFRLAGVPQYF	TGTGCCAGCAGTTTTCGGTTAGCGGGGGTGCCCCAGTACTTC
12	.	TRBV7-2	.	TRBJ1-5	CASSFPGGPQHF	TGTGCCAGCAGTTTCCCTGGAGGGCCCCAGCATTTT
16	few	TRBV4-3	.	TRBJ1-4	CASSPGHTRANEKLFF	TGCGCCAGCAGCCCTGGCCATACCAGGGCTAATGAAAAACTGTTTTTT
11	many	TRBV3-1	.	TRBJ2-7	CASSRDYEQYF	TGTGCCAGCAGCCGAGACTACGAGCAGTACTTC
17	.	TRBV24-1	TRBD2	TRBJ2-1	CATSDLGSSGDSPGQFF	TGTGCCACCAGTGATTTGGGATCCAGCGGGGACTCCCCGGGCCAGTTCTTC
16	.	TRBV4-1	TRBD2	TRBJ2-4	CASSQAEREGRNIQYF	TGCGCCAGCAGCCAAGCGGAGCGGGAGGGGAGAAACATTCAGTACTTC
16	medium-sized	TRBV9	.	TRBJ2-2	CASSVSNGVSIGELFF	TGTGCCAGCAGCGTATCTAACGGGGTCTCCATCGGGGAGCTGTTTTTT
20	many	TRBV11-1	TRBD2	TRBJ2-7	CASSLAGTSGTSGSFYEQYF	TGTGCCAGCAGCTTGGCCGGGACCTCCGGGACTAGCGGGAGTTTTTACGAGCAGTACTTC
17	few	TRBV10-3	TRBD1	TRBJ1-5	CAISESWDRESNQPQHF	TGTGCCATCAGTGAGAGTTGGGACAGGGAAAGCAATCAGCCCCAGCATTTT
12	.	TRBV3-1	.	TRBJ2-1	CASSQEADSRFF	TGTGCCAGCAGCCAAGAGGCGGACTCGCGGTTCTTC
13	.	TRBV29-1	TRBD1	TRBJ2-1	CSVRSQGASEQFF	TGCAGCGTTCGGTCGCAGGGGGCTAGTGAGCAGTTCTTC
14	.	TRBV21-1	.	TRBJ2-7	CASSKVVRNYEQYF	TGTGCCAGCAGCAAAGTGGTCAGGAACTACGAGCAGTACTTC
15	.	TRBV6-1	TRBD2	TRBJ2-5	CASRRLAGKQETQYF	TGTGCCAGCAGGCGACTAGCGGGGAAGCAAGAGACCCAGTACTTC
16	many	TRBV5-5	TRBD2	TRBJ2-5	CASSGFLAGVQETQYF	TGTGCCAGCAGCGGGTTCCTAGCGGGAGTCCAAGAGACCCAGTACTTC
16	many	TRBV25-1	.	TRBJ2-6	CASSESRYSGANVLTF	TGTGCCAGCAGTGAATCCCGCTACTCTGGGGCCAACGTCCTGACTTTC
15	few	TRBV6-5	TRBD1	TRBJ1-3	CASSSGQGPGNTIYF	TGTGCCAGCAGTTCCGGACAGGGTCCTGGAAACACCATATATTTT
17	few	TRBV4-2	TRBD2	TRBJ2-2	CASSQDSLAGVTGELFF	TGTGCCAGCAGCCAAGATTCGCTAGCGGGAGTCACCGGGGAGCTGTTTTTT
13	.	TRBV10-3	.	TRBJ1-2	CAISEDRDAGYTF	TGTGCCATCAGTGAAGACCGGGACGCTGGCTACACCTTC
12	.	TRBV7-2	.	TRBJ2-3	CASSFGDSTQYF	TGTGCCAGCAGCTTCGGGGACTCAACGCAGTATTTT
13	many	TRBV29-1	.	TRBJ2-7	CSVDVGGRYEQYF	TGCAGCGTTGATGTAGGCGGTCGGTACGAGCAGTACTTC
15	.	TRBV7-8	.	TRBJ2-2	CASSLNRVTTGELFF	TGTGCCAGCAGCTTAAACAGGGTTACCACCGGGGAGCTGTTTTTT
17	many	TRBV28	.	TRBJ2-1	CASSSSGGAGVYNEQFF	.
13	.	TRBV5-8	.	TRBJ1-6	CASSRRDQSPLHF	TGTGCCAGCAGCCGCCGGGACCAGTCACCCCTCCACTTT
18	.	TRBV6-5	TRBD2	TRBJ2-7	CASSYLASSGRPTYEQYF	TGTGCCAGCAGTTACCTCGCCTCTAGCGGGAGGCCAACCTACGAGCAGTACTTC
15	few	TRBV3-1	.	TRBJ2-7	CASSQGQQSSYEQYF	TGTGCCAGCAGCCAAGGACAGCAGAGCTCCTACGAGCAGTACTTC
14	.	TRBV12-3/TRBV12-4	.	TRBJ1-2	CASSYESPVYGYTF	TGTGCCAGCAGTTACGAGAGTCCGGTCTATGGCTACACCTTC
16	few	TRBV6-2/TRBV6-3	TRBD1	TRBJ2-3	CASSPTRTGGADTQYF	TGTGCCAGCAGCCCCACCCGGACAGGGGGCGCAGATACGCAGTATTTT